The clone carrying this T cell receptor (beta chain) came up once. The target antigen is unknown. This table comes from immunoSEQ multiplex PCR, and its TCRdb copy is limited to in-frame clones, with some not included. Among around 130,000 clones, roughly 91% were seen once, and the ten largest hold 1.5% to 1.7%. This CDR3 has 11 amino acids. Germline values: CDR1 MNHEY, CDR2 SMNVEV (reference sequence). Trimming took off 6 bases at V and 4 bases at J, with 7 bases between the two ends. The data belong to a study of CD4+ T cells in melanoma. Study observations and caveats: Neoantigen-specific CD4+ T cells in melanoma reportedly had diverse differentiation states.

The receptor was derived from a human donor with melanoma. This chain joins TRBV27 and TRBJ2-7; the D is unclear. The CDR3 protein is CASSPGYEQYF. The CDR3, as DNA: TGTGCCAGCAGCCCCGGATACGAGCAGTACTTC.